Listed here are 10 T cell receptor beta chains from one sample, sequenced in a study of T cells in Graves' hyperthyroidism and ophthalmopathy. RNA transcripts yielded amplified TCR beta CDR3 regions. RT-PCR in the first round (using the HTBI primer set) targeted the TCR CDR3. TCRdb used MiXCR to reprocess the multiplex PCR reads, holding one entry per CDR3 protein. The sample holds around 700,000 distinct CDR3 sequences, around a sixth seen once. Material: blood. Source of these receptors: a woman in her forties or fifties with Graves' hyperthyroidism that later progressed to Graves' ophthalmopathy.

This clonotype was counted a few times. The chain uses TRBV20-1 and TRBJ1-5; possible D gene TRBD1, 6 bases. V lost 4 bases and J lost 5, with 18 bases in between. CDR3 length: 15 residues. CDR1 DFQATT and CDR2 SNEGSKA come from the germline V gene (reference sequence). The CDR3 bases are TGCAGTGCTACTCTACAGGGACTCAGGGATCAGCCCCAGCATTTT. Translating it yields CSATLQGLRDQPQHF.

With regard to this clonotype: This may be a read error, as it is one base from a much larger clone. The chain recombines TRBV19 with TRBJ1-1; TRBD1 might be the D (6 bases). This CDR3 has 14 amino acids. Germline assignment: CDR1 LNHDA and CDR2 SQIVND (reference sequence). In nucleotides, the CDR3 is TGTGCCAGTAGTGGGGGACCCCCGGGGGCTGAAGCTTCCTTT. This sequence encodes CASSGGPPGAEASF.

This clonotype was seen ten or more times. The chain uses TRBV30 and TRBJ2-7; D might be TRBD1 or TRBD2, each matching 7 bases. The CDR3 spans 14 residues. The V end was cut by 7 bases, the J end by 3 bases, with 19 bases between. Per germline, CDR1 GTSNPN and CDR2 SVGIG (reference sequence). CDR3 DNA: TGTGCCTCCCGACAGGGAGGGGACTACTACGAGCAGTACTTC. Translating it yields CASRQGGDYYEQYF. The full variable domain, in which reference TRBV30 and TRBJ2-7 provide the parts outside the CDR3, is SQTIHQWPATLVQPVGSPLSLECTVEGTSNPNLYWYRQAAGRGLQLLFYSVGIGQISSEVPQNLSASRPQDRQFILSSKKLLLSDSGFYLCASRQGGDYYEQYFGPGTRLTVT.

The sample holds a few counts of this clonotype. This rearrangement joins TRBV6-5 to TRBJ2-1; D ambiguous. The length of the CDR3 is 16 residues. The germline V and J ends were trimmed by 0 bases and 8 bases, with 17 bases remaining between them. Germline CDR1 is MNHEY and CDR2 is SVGAGI. In DNA, the CDR3 is TGTGCCAGCAGTTACTCGAGCTATTCCTCCAAGCATGAGCAGTTCTTC. Translating gives CASSYSSYSSKHEQFF.

This clonotype was found many times. This chain links TRBV20-1 with TRBJ2-7; tentatively, D is TRBD2 (7 bases). The CDR3 runs 15 residues. Germline lookup yields CDR1 DFQATT and CDR2 SNEGSKA (reference sequence). V dropped 2 bases and J dropped 0 bases, with 14 bases sitting between them. CDR3 loop: CSARWRGLSSYEQYF. In DNA form, the CDR3 reads TGCAGTGCTAGATGGCGGGGGCTAAGCTCCTACGAGCAGTACTTC.

In its sample, this clonotype was seen a few times. The chain carries TRBV20-1 and TRBJ2-3, with 10 bases that match TRBD2. The CDR3 consists of 14 residues. V shed 3 bases and J 6 bases; nucleotides not matched to a gene: 6. The germline V gene encodes CDR1 DFQATT and CDR2 SNEGSKA (reference sequence). The CDR3: CSARYLAGADTQYF. The CDR3 DNA sequence: TGCAGTGCTAGGTACCTAGCGGGGGCGGATACGCAGTATTTT.

The chain employs TRBV7-9 and TRBJ2-7; D call uncertain. V shed 5 bases and J shed 2 bases, with 13 bases lying between them. The germline CDR1 and CDR2 sequences are SEHNR and FQNEAQ (reference sequence). The CDR3 extends over 14 amino acids. The CDR3 region has the DNA TGTGCCAGCAGCACCGGCTCCTATGCCTACGAGCAGTACTTC. Translated: CASSTGSYAYEQYF.

In this sample, this clonotype turned up a few times. V and J are TRBV20-1 and TRBJ2-7; D gene unclear. The germline V gene encodes CDR1 DFQATT and CDR2 SNEGSKA (reference sequence). The CDR3 extends over 16 amino acids. V lost 0 bases and J lost 3, with 18 bases in between. The CDR3 is CSARDDMSAPGYEQYF. The CDR3, as DNA: TGCAGTGCTAGAGATGATATGAGCGCCCCGGGCTACGAGCAGTACTTC.

This clonotype was seen a handful of times. The chain links TRBV7-9 to TRBJ1-1, with D perhaps matching TRBD1 (5 bases). CDR3 length: 13 residues. Trimming stripped 6 bases from V and 0 bases from J, with 8 bases between. Germline V CDR1 and CDR2: SEHNR, FQNEAQ (reference sequence). The CDR3, as DNA: TGTGCCAGCAGGGACATTATGAACACTGAAGCTTTCTTT. Amino acid sequence: CASRDIMNTEAFF.

V gene TRBV4-2 combines with J gene TRBJ2-2, with 8 bases identical to TRBD1. V lost 0 bases and J lost 4; bases outside the gene matches: 4. This CDR3 has 16 amino acids. Germline V gene data show CDR1 as LGHNA and CDR2 as YNFKEQ. CDR3 in amino acids: CASSQDTGGTTGELFF. The CDR3 nucleotides are TGTGCCAGCAGCCAAGATACAGGGGGAACCACCGGGGAGCTGTTTTTT.